What follows are 27 T cell receptor beta chains derived from one specimen sequenced in a study of cytotoxic CD8 clonotypes in ibrutinib-treated CLL (dated by TCRdb to the early 2020s). Libraries were made using the immunoSEQ multiplex PCR assay. TCRdb carries this immuneACCESS record with in-frame sequences only. Its versions omit some clonotypes, under half of them owing to an unresolved V gene in the studies checked, with the rest unexplained. This sample is represented by approximately 320,000 clones; 67% of them were singletons. The ten largest clones capture roughly 6.8% of the sample. The sequenced sample was PBMCs, obtained after 36 months of ibrutinib treatment. The receptors stem from a human donor with chronic lymphocytic leukemia.

The chain carries TRBV5-1 and TRBJ2-7; 8 bases map to TRBD2. Unmatched junction bases numbered 9, after V lost 0 bases and J lost 1 base. The CDR3 sequence is 17 residues long. Germline lookup yields CDR1 SGHRS and CDR2 YFSETQ. CDR3 in amino acids: CASSLVLAAPRSYEQYF. The CDR3 DNA reads as TGCGCCAGCAGCTTGGTACTAGCGGCCCCAAGATCCTACGAGCAGTACTTC. The full variable domain, in which reference TRBV5-1 and TRBJ2-7 provide the parts outside the CDR3, is KAGVTQTPRYLIKTRGQQVTLSCSPISGHRSVSWYQQTPGQGLQFLFEYFSETQRNKGNFPGRFSGRQFSNSRSEMNVSTLELGDSALYLCASSLVLAAPRSYEQYFGPGTRLTVT.

V gene TRBV29-1 combines with J gene TRBJ2-7; 7 bases match TRBD1. The CDR3 covers 14 residues. The junction had 5 bases not matched to a gene; V was cut back by 3 bases and J by 0 bases. Germline V gene lookup returns CDR1 SQVTM and CDR2 ANQGSEA. The CDR3 protein is CSVEVRDSSYEQYF. The CDR3, as DNA: TGCAGCGTTGAGGTCCGGGACAGCTCCTACGAGCAGTACTTC.

This clone has a handful of counts. The chain combines TRBV6-1 with TRBJ1-2, with unresolved D. Germline-derived CDR1 and CDR2 are MNHNS and SASEGT. The CDR3 is made up of 15 amino acids. Deletions cut 4 bases from V and 3 bases from J, with 15 bases between. The CDR3 here is CASSVGHPRDYGYTF. In DNA, the CDR3 is TGTGCCAGCAGTGTAGGCCACCCTCGGGACTATGGCTACACCTTC.

The chain has TRBV2 and TRBJ1-5; D not certain. Trimming stripped 6 bases from V and 5 bases from J, with 17 bases between. This CDR3 contains 15 residues. The germline CDR1 and CDR2 sequences are SNHLY and FYNNEI. The CDR3 coding sequence is TGTGCCAGCAGCGTGTCTGGCAGGCCGGATCAGCCCCAGCATTTT. Amino acids: CASSVSGRPDQPQHF.

V gene TRBV29-1 combines with J gene TRBJ2-1; D possibly corresponds to TRBD2 (7 bases). This CDR3 contains 11 residues. The V gene's germline CDR1 is SQVTM and CDR2 ANQGSEA. V dropped 3 bases and J dropped 12 bases, with 12 bases sitting between them. CDR3 DNA: TGCAGCGTTGATGGGGGGGCGCGGCAGTTCTTC. Protein product: CSVDGGARQFF.

The CDR3 loop is CASSLGHNHYGYTF. The CDR3 DNA sequence: TGTGCCAGCAGCTTGGGACATAATCACTATGGCTACACCTTC. The chain joins TRBV5-6 to TRBJ1-2, with D unclear. Germline V lookup: CDR1 SGHDT, CDR2 YYEEEE. Trimming left V 0 bases short and J 3 bases short, with 9 bases between. The CDR3 spans 14 residues.

V gene TRBV5-1 combines with J gene TRBJ2-7, with 9 positions matching TRBD2. The ends lost 2 bases at V and 3 bases at J; junction bases unmatched: 9. The germline V gene encodes CDR1 SGHRS and CDR2 YFSETQ. This CDR3 has 16 amino acids. CDR3 residues: CASSLVQAGGHYEQYF. The CDR3 DNA sequence: TGCGCCAGCAGCTTAGTTCAGGCGGGGGGGCACTACGAGCAGTACTTC.

The CDR3 is CASSIGLAGVNEQYF. The CDR3 region has the DNA TGTGCCAGCAGCATCGGACTAGCGGGGGTCAACGAGCAGTACTTC. This chain connects TRBV11-3 to TRBJ2-7; 13 bases map to TRBD2. Germline V gives CDR1 SGHNT, CDR2 YENEEA. The CDR3 contains 15 residues. V was clipped by 5 bases and J by 5 bases; unmatched bases: 6.

This chain connects TRBV29-1 to TRBJ2-1; 7 bases are shared with TRBD1. The V gene end was trimmed by 8 bases and the J gene end by 7 bases; junction bases not matched to a gene: 8. The V gene's germline CDR1 is SQVTM and CDR2 ANQGSEA. CDR3 length: 12 amino acids. The chain's CDR3 is CSTSTGWNEQFF. The DNA of the CDR3 is TGCAGCACCTCGACAGGGTGGAATGAGCAGTTCTTC.

This chain uses TRBV19 with TRBJ2-7; D might be TRBD1 (6 bases). With 5 bases removed from V and 4 bases from J, the gap between germline ends came to 12 bases. Per the germline V gene, CDR1 is LNHDA and CDR2 is SQIVND (reference sequence). This CDR3 has 13 amino acids. The CDR3 reads CASSDRTGYEQYF. The CDR3, as DNA: TGTGCCAGTAGTGACCGAACAGGGTACGAGCAGTACTTC. Drawing the rest from reference TRBV19 and TRBJ2-7, the complete variable domain is DGGITQSPKYLFRKEGQNVTLSCEQNLNHDAMYWYRQDPGQGLRLIYYSQIVNDFQKGDIAEGYSVSREKKESFPLTVTSAQKNPTAFYLCASSDRTGYEQYFGPGTRLTVT.

The J gene is TRBJ2-1, the V gene TRBV18; TRBD1 is a possible D gene (5 bases). Trimming shortened V by 3 bases and J by 6 bases, and 9 bases separated the two germline ends. The length of the CDR3 is 13 residues. Germline V gene lookup returns CDR1 KGHSH and CDR2 LQKENI. CDR3 residues: CASSPGRANEQFF. The CDR3 DNA is TGTGCCAGCTCACCGGGCAGGGCCAATGAGCAGTTCTTC.

The chain employs TRBV27 and TRBJ2-3; no clear D gene. V lost 5 bases and J lost 7, with 22 bases in between. The V gene's germline CDR1 is MNHEY and CDR2 SMNVEV (reference sequence). The CDR3 sequence is 16 residues long. This CDR3 is CASSPLAGYDYNTQYF. The CDR3 DNA sequence: TGTGCCAGCAGTCCCTTAGCCGGGTATGATTATAATACGCAGTATTTT.

The chain joins TRBV9 to TRBJ2-6; D may be TRBD1 (6 bases). There are 15 residues in the CDR3. The germline CDR1 and CDR2 sequences are SGDLS and YYNGEE. Deletions cut 3 bases from V and 2 bases from J, with 9 bases between. As DNA, the CDR3 is TGTGCCAGCAGCGAAGCAGGGGCTGGGGCCAACGTCCTGACTTTC. Translating it yields CASSEAGAGANVLTF.

The chain has TRBV5-1 and TRBJ1-2; a possible D gene is TRBD1 (6 bases). Germline loops: CDR1 SGHRS, CDR2 YFSETQ. The CDR3 runs 15 residues. V lost 5 bases and J lost 6, with 20 bases in between. The CDR3 nucleotides are TGCGCCAGCAGGGAGGGGGTCCCAATTAGCGATGGCTACACCTTC. It codes for CASREGVPISDGYTF.

The chain links TRBV4-1 to TRBJ1-1; a possible D gene is TRBD1 (5 bases). V shed 4 bases and J shed 0 bases, with 15 bases lying between them. This CDR3 is built from 16 residues. The germline V gene encodes CDR1 MGHRA and CDR2 YSYEKL. The CDR3 region has the DNA TGCGCCAGCAGCCGAGGGGATGGGAAATTGAACACTGAAGCTTTCTTT. Translation gives CASSRGDGKLNTEAFF.

The CDR3 here is CASSQITDTQYF. The CDR3 bases are TGCGCCAGCAGCCAAATTACAGATACGCAGTATTTT. The chain carries TRBV4-1 and TRBJ2-3; no clear D gene. Trimming took off 2 bases at V and 3 bases at J, with 3 bases between the two ends. Germline CDR1 is MGHRA and CDR2 is YSYEKL. The CDR3 loop spans 12 amino acids.

This clone appeared a few times. The chain is built from TRBV9 and TRBJ1-1; the match to TRBD1 covers 9 bases. The CDR3 is 16 amino acids. Germline CDR1 reads SGDLS; CDR2 reads YYNGEE. With V trimmed by 4 bases and J by 1 base, 8 bases remained unmatched. The CDR3 bases are TGTGCCAGCAGCCCCCCGGGACAGGGATCGAACACTGAAGCTTTCTTT. It specifies CASSPPGQGSNTEAFF.

This clone has only a few counts. The chain uses TRBV4-1 and TRBJ1-6; D unresolved. V was shortened by 0 bases and J by 9 bases, with 12 bases between the two germline ends. CDR1 and CDR2 (germline): MGHRA, YSYEKL. The CDR3 length is 15 residues. CDR3 residues: CASSQEAASGSPLHF. The CDR3 DNA reads as TGCGCCAGCAGCCAAGAGGCAGCTTCGGGTTCACCCCTCCACTTT.

CDR3 DNA sequence: TGCGCCAGCAGCCAGTCCAGGGTTAGGAGCTCCTACGAGCAGTACTTC. Amino acid sequence: CASSQSRVRSSYEQYF. The rearrangement uses TRBV4-1 and TRBJ2-7, with D perhaps matching TRBD1 (5 bases). Trimming pared 3 bases from V and 0 bases from J, leaving 15 bases between. The CDR3 runs to 16 residues. Looked up from germline, CDR1 is MGHRA and CDR2 is YSYEKL.

V usage is TRBV6-1 and J usage is TRBJ2-1; no clear D gene. The CDR3 extends over 11 amino acids. Germline CDR1 is MNHNS and CDR2 is SASEGT. The ends were cut back, 5 bases at V and 8 bases at J, with 7 bases in the middle. CDR3 protein: CASSYGYEQFF. CDR3 DNA: TGTGCCAGCAGTTACGGCTATGAGCAGTTCTTC.

The genes are TRBV11-2 and TRBJ2-7; TRBD2 matches at 12 bases. This CDR3 comprises 15 residues. The germline V gene encodes CDR1 SGHAT and CDR2 FQNNGV. V gave up 1 base and J gave up 5 bases; unmatched junction bases: 3. This CDR3 reads CASSLVGLAGDEQYF. The CDR3 region has the DNA TGTGCCAGCAGCTTAGTGGGACTAGCGGGCGACGAGCAGTACTTC.

The table lists this clone with a few counts. The chain is built from TRBV7-6 and TRBJ1-4; perhaps TRBD1 as D (6 bases). V shed 8 bases and J shed 5 bases, with 18 bases lying between them. Germline loops: CDR1 SGHVS, CDR2 FNYEAQ. This CDR3 spans 15 amino acids. The CDR3 spells CASRPGGQPNEKLFF. The CDR3 DNA reads as TGTGCCAGCCGACCCGGGGGCCAGCCAAATGAAAAACTGTTTTTT.

V usage is TRBV6-5 and J usage is TRBJ2-2; 7 bases align to TRBD1. V shed 10 bases, J shed 0 bases, and the junction held 5 bases outside the gene matches. The germline gives CDR1 MNHEY, CDR2 SVGAGI. There are 14 residues in the CDR3. In DNA form, the CDR3 reads TGTGCCATGCGACAGGGTCCGAACACCGGGGAGCTGTTTTTT. Translating it yields CAMRQGPNTGELFF.

The chain is built from TRBV7-8 and TRBJ1-1, with TRBD1 matching 8 bases. With 3 bases clipped from V and 9 bases from J, the junction kept 3 bases outside the gene matches. Germline V lookup: CDR1 SGHVS, CDR2 FQNEAQ. This CDR3 has 12 amino acids. The DNA for the CDR3 is TGTGCCAGCAGCTTGGACAGGGTGCAAGCTTTCTTT. Translating gives CASSLDRVQAFF.

The chain recombines TRBV6-5 with TRBJ1-2, with unresolved D. Germline V gene lookup returns CDR1 MNHEY and CDR2 SVGAGI. The ends were cut back, 2 bases at V and 11 bases at J, with 15 bases in the middle. The CDR3 is 13 residues long. This CDR3 reads CASSYDGLGGYTF. The CDR3 region has the DNA TGTGCCAGCAGTTACGACGGGCTAGGAGGGTACACCTTC.

The chain couples TRBV6-1 to TRBJ1-1; TRBD1 might be the D (6 bases). This CDR3 contains 14 residues. The V end lost 1 base, the J end lost 4 bases, and 10 bases lay between the germline ends. CDR1 and CDR2 from the germline V gene are MNHNS and SASEGT. CDR3 in amino acids: CASSEGQVGTEAFF. CDR3 nucleotides: TGTGCCAGCAGTGAAGGACAGGTGGGCACTGAAGCTTTCTTT.

V and J are TRBV5-1 and TRBJ2-3; D might be TRBD1 (6 bases). The germline V gene has CDR1 SGHRS and CDR2 YFSETQ. With 0 bases removed from V and 3 bases from J, the gap between germline ends came to 17 bases. The CDR3 totals 17 residues. In nucleotides, the CDR3 is TGCGCCAGCAGCTTGGGCCCAGGACAGATCCGTACAGATACGCAGTATTTT. It encodes CASSLGPGQIRTDTQYF.